These T cell receptor beta chains were read from a single sample in a study of radiation and T cells in renal cell carcinoma. TCRdb keeps only in-frame clones here, not all; method: immunoSEQ multiplex PCR. The sample records about 130,000 clones, roughly four fifths being singletons. This material consisted of blood, taken from a patient whose treatment included radiotherapy and nephrectomy. Receptors were obtained from a man in his fifties or sixties with renal cell carcinoma. Both conserved end residues are part of each CDR3. The order of the fields is clone size, D gene, V gene, J gene, CDR3 protein, CDR3 DNA. A D gene is named only where the DNA matches it firmly. Size tells how often a clone was seen (once, few, many) or the class of an expanded clone, and some rows leave it out.

clone size: once
D gene: TRBD2
V gene: TRBV28
J gene: TRBJ2-7
CDR3 protein: CASSRAGVGTYEQYF
CDR3 DNA: TGTGCCAGCAGTCGAGCGGGAGTGGGGACCTACGAGCAGTACTTC

clone size: -
D gene: TRBD2
V gene: TRBV7-9
J gene: TRBJ2-3
CDR3 protein: CASSLSGRKTDTQYF
CDR3 DNA: TGTGCCAGCAGCTTAAGCGGGAGGAAGACAGATACGCAGTATTTT

clone size: once
D gene: -
V gene: TRBV7-8
J gene: TRBJ1-1
CDR3 protein: CASSSTRDTEAFF
CDR3 DNA: TGTGCCAGCAGCTCTACCAGGGACACTGAAGCTTTCTTT

clone size: -
D gene: -
V gene: TRBV30
J gene: TRBJ2-7
CDR3 protein: CAWGTRPLTREGQYF
CDR3 DNA: TGTGCCTGGGGAACTAGGCCTCTAACCCGGGAAGGGCAGTACTTC

clone size: -
D gene: TRBD1
V gene: TRBV7-2
J gene: TRBJ2-1
CDR3 protein: CASSLVGGQGVDNEQFF
CDR3 DNA: TGTGCCAGCAGCTTAGTAGGGGGACAGGGGGTCGACAATGAGCAGTTCTTC

clone size: -
D gene: TRBD1
V gene: TRBV27
J gene: TRBJ2-1
CDR3 protein: CASKGRTGSGEQFF
CDR3 DNA: TGTGCCAGCAAGGGGAGGACAGGGTCGGGTGAGCAGTTCTTC

clone size: once
D gene: -
V gene: TRBV27
J gene: TRBJ2-5
CDR3 protein: CASSLSRQETQYF
CDR3 DNA: TGTGCCAGCAGTTTATCGAGGCAAGAGACCCAGTACTTC

clone size: -
D gene: -
V gene: TRBV2
J gene: TRBJ2-5
CDR3 protein: CASSGTKETQYF
CDR3 DNA: TGTGCCAGCAGTGGAACGAAGGAGACCCAGTACTTC

clone size: -
D gene: -
V gene: TRBV13
J gene: TRBJ2-7
CDR3 protein: CASSSRRPVHEQYF
CDR3 DNA: TGTGCCAGCAGCTCACGACGGCCTGTCCACGAGCAGTACTTC

clone size: -
D gene: -
V gene: TRBV18
J gene: TRBJ2-7
CDR3 protein: CASSSGLGYEQYF
CDR3 DNA: TGTGCCAGCTCCTCCGGGCTAGGGTACGAGCAGTACTTC

clone size: -
D gene: TRBD1
V gene: TRBV4-1
J gene: TRBJ1-5
CDR3 protein: CASSLEVDRGNQPQHF
CDR3 DNA: TGCGCCAGCAGCCTGGAGGTGGACAGGGGAAATCAGCCCCAGCATTTT

clone size: -
D gene: -
V gene: TRBV29-1
J gene: TRBJ2-7
CDR3 protein: CSVGGGSYEQYF
CDR3 DNA: TGCAGCGTTGGAGGGGGATCCTACGAGCAGTACTTC

clone size: -
D gene: -
V gene: TRBV18
J gene: TRBJ2-2
CDR3 protein: CASSPQTEAGELFF
CDR3 DNA: TGTGCCAGCTCACCGCAAACAGAGGCCGGGGAGCTGTTTTTT

clone size: -
D gene: -
V gene: TRBV30
J gene: TRBJ2-7
CDR3 protein: CAWSQPGHEQYF
CDR3 DNA: TGTGCCTGGAGCCAACCGGGCCACGAGCAGTACTTC

clone size: -
D gene: -
V gene: TRBV6-5
J gene: TRBJ2-7
CDR3 protein: CASSYSISVSYEQYF
CDR3 DNA: TGTGCCAGCAGTTACTCGATTAGTGTTAGTTACGAGCAGTACTTC

clone size: -
D gene: TRBD1
V gene: TRBV27
J gene: TRBJ2-7
CDR3 protein: CASSLQRTGAGEQYF
CDR3 DNA: TGTGCCAGCAGTTTACAAAGGACAGGGGCAGGAGAGCAGTACTTC

clone size: -
D gene: TRBD2
V gene: TRBV4-3
J gene: TRBJ2-3
CDR3 protein: CASSHRTSGGGRDTQYF
CDR3 DNA: TGCGCCAGCAGCCACAGGACTAGCGGGGGGGGAAGAGATACGCAGTATTTT

clone size: once
D gene: TRBD1
V gene: TRBV10-3
J gene: TRBJ2-2
CDR3 protein: CAISGTGTGVSGELFF
CDR3 DNA: TGTGCCATCAGCGGTACCGGGACAGGGGTCTCCGGGGAGCTGTTTTTT

clone size: -
D gene: TRBD1
V gene: TRBV5-1
J gene: TRBJ1-5
CDR3 protein: CASSSGQSNQPQHF
CDR3 DNA: TGCGCCAGCAGCTCGGGACAGAGCAATCAGCCCCAGCATTTT

clone size: -
D gene: -
V gene: TRBV5-1
J gene: TRBJ2-7
CDR3 protein: CASSAGQTGEQYF
CDR3 DNA: TGCGCCAGCAGCGCGGGACAAACGGGGGAGCAGTACTTC

clone size: -
D gene: TRBD1
V gene: TRBV30
J gene: TRBJ1-2
CDR3 protein: CAWSSGQGGYGYTF
CDR3 DNA: TGTGCCTGGAGTTCCGGACAGGGTGGCTATGGCTACACCTTC

clone size: -
D gene: -
V gene: TRBV4-1
J gene: TRBJ2-7
CDR3 protein: CASSLAADATYEQYF
CDR3 DNA: TGCGCCAGCAGCCTCGCAGCGGACGCTACCTACGAGCAGTACTTC

clone size: -
D gene: -
V gene: TRBV11-1
J gene: TRBJ2-6
CDR3 protein: CASSLGGFSALTF
CDR3 DNA: TGTGCCAGCAGCTTAGGCGGTTTCTCTGCCCTGACTTTC

clone size: -
D gene: TRBD1
V gene: TRBV4-3
J gene: TRBJ1-5
CDR3 protein: CASSQDPPGTGSNQPQHF
CDR3 DNA: TGCGCCAGCAGCCAAGATCCTCCGGGGACAGGGAGCAATCAGCCCCAGCATTTT

clone size: -
D gene: -
V gene: TRBV14
J gene: TRBJ2-7
CDR3 protein: CASSNKGGELSYEQYF
CDR3 DNA: TGTGCCAGCAGCAACAAAGGGGGTGAACTCTCCTACGAGCAGTACTTC

clone size: -
D gene: -
V gene: TRBV28
J gene: TRBJ1-2
CDR3 protein: CASSFTVYGYTF
CDR3 DNA: TGTGCCAGCAGTTTTACGGTCTATGGCTACACCTTC

clone size: -
D gene: TRBD1
V gene: TRBV2
J gene: TRBJ2-2
CDR3 protein: CASNYMGRGQGGIGELFF
CDR3 DNA: TGTGCCAGCAACTATATGGGCAGGGGACAGGGCGGAATCGGGGAGCTGTTTTTT

clone size: -
D gene: -
V gene: TRBV5-6
J gene: TRBJ1-5
CDR3 protein: CASSLVGTNQPQHF
CDR3 DNA: TGTGCCAGCAGCTTGGTCGGCACCAATCAGCCCCAGCATTTT

clone size: -
D gene: -
V gene: TRBV20-1
J gene: TRBJ1-1
CDR3 protein: CSASKWGEAFF
CDR3 DNA: TGCAGTGCTAGTAAGTGGGGTGAAGCTTTCTTT

clone size: -
D gene: -
V gene: TRBV19
J gene: TRBJ2-3
CDR3 protein: CASSILWRNTDTQYF
CDR3 DNA: TGTGCCAGTAGTATACTGTGGAGAAACACAGATACGCAGTATTTT

clone size: -
D gene: TRBD1
V gene: TRBV5-1
J gene: TRBJ2-7
CDR3 protein: CASSRGQGTYEQYF
CDR3 DNA: TGCGCCAGCAGCCGCGGACAGGGTACCTACGAGCAGTACTTC

clone size: once
D gene: -
V gene: TRBV27
J gene: TRBJ2-2
CDR3 protein: CASSSPGGTLGYNTGELFF
CDR3 DNA: TGTGCCAGCAGTTCCCCTGGGGGGACCCTAGGATATAACACCGGGGAGCTGTTTTTT

clone size: -
D gene: -
V gene: TRBV5-4
J gene: TRBJ1-4
CDR3 protein: CASSLASATKNEKLFF
CDR3 DNA: TGTGCCAGCAGCTTGGCCTCTGCAACCAAGAATGAAAAACTGTTTTTT

clone size: -
D gene: -
V gene: TRBV11-2
J gene: TRBJ2-5
CDR3 protein: CASSLSLVGETQYF
CDR3 DNA: TGTGCCAGCAGCTTATCGCTGGTAGGGGAGACCCAGTACTTC

clone size: -
D gene: -
V gene: TRBV4-1
J gene: TRBJ1-5
CDR3 protein: CASSPKDGYGNQPQHF
CDR3 DNA: TGCGCCAGCAGCCCAAAAGACGGTTATGGCAATCAGCCCCAGCATTTT